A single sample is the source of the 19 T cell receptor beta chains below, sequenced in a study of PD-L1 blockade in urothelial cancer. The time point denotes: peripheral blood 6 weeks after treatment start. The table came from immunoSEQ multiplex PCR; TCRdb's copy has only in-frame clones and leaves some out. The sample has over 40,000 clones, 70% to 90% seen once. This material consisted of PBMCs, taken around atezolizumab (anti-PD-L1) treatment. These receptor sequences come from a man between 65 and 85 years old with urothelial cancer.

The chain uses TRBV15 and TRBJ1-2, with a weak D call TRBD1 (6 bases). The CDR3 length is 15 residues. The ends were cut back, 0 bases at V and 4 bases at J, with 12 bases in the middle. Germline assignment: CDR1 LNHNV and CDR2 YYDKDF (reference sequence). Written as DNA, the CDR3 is TGTGCCACCAGCAGAGATGCTAGGGGGGGCTATGGCTACACCTTC. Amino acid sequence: CATSRDARGGYGYTF.

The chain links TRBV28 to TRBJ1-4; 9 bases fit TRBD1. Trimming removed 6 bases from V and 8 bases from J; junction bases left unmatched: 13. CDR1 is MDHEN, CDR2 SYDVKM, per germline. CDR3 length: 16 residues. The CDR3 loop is CASSAPPGTGTEKLFF. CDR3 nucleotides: TGTGCCAGCAGCGCGCCCCCCGGGACAGGGACCGAAAAACTGTTTTTT.

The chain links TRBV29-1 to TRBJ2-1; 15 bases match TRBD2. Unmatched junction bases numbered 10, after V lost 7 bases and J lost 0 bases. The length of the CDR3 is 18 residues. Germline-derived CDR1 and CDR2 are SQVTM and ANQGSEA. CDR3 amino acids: CSAPRTSGRASSYNEQFF. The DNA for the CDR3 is TGCAGCGCCCCCCGGACTAGCGGGAGGGCTAGCTCCTACAATGAGCAGTTCTTC.

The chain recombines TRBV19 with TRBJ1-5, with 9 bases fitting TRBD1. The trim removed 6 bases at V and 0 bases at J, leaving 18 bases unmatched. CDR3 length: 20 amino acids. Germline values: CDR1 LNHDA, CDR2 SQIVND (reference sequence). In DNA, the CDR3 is TGTGCCAGTAGGCCCCTCCGGACAGGGGCACCGCTTGGTAGCAATCAGCCCCAGCATTTT. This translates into CASRPLRTGAPLGSNQPQHF.

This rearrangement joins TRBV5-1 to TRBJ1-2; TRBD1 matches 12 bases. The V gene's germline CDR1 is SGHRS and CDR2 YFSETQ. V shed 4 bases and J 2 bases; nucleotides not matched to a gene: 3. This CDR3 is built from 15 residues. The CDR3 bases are TGCGCCAGCAGCGCGGGACAGGGGGCAAACTATGGCTACACCTTC. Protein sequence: CASSAGQGANYGYTF.

CDR3 sequence: CASGRDRGSGQETQYF. The CDR3 DNA reads TGTGCCAGCGGGAGGGACAGGGGGTCCGGCCAAGAGACCCAGTACTTC. The J gene is TRBJ2-5, the V gene TRBV11-1; the match to TRBD1 covers 11 bases. The length of the CDR3 is 16 residues. Germline-derived CDR1 and CDR2 are SGHAT and FQDESV (reference sequence). Trimming at V came to 8 bases and at J to 1 base, leaving 9 bases not matched to a gene.

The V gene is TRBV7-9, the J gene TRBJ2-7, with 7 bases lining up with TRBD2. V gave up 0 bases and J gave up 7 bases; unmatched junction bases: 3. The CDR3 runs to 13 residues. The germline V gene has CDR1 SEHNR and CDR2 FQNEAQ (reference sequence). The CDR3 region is CASSLAGAGEQYF. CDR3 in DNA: TGTGCCAGCAGCTTAGCGGGAGCGGGGGAGCAGTACTTC. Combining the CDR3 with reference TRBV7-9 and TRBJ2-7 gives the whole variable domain DTGVSQNPRHKITKRGQNVTFRCDPISEHNRLYWYRQTLGQGPEFLTYFQNEAQLEKSRLLSDRFSAERPKGSFSTLEIQRTEQGDSAMYLCASSLAGAGEQYFGPGTRLTVT.

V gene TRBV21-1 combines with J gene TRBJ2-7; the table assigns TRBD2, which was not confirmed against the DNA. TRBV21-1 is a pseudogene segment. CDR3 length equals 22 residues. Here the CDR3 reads CASSRIVPGQGPGGGVEYEQYF. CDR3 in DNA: TGTGCCAGCAGCAGGATTGTCCCGGGACAGGGACCCGGCGGGGGGGTGGAATACGAGCAGTACTTC.

The CDR3 bases are TGTGCCAGCGCCCGACCGGGGGGTTGGAATGAGCAGTTCTTC. This sequence encodes CASARPGGWNEQFF. The chain recombines TRBV6-1 with TRBJ2-1; 7 bases match TRBD2. The CDR3 is 14 residues long. V was clipped by 8 bases and J by 7 bases; unmatched bases: 11. The germline V gene encodes CDR1 MNHNS and CDR2 SASEGT.

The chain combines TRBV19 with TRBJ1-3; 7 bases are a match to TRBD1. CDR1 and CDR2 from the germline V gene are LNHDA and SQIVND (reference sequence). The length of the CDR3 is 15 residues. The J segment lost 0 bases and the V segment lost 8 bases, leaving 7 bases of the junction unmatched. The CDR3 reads CASQTTGSSGNTIYF. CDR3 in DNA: TGTGCCAGTCAAACGACAGGGAGCTCTGGAAACACCATATATTTT.

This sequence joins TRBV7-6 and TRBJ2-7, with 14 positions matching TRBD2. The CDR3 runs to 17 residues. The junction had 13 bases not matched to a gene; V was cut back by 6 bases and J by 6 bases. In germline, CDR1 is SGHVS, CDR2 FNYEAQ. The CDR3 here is CASSLNPGLAGGGEQYF. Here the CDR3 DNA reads TGTGCCAGCAGTTTGAATCCCGGACTAGCGGGAGGTGGCGAGCAGTACTTC.

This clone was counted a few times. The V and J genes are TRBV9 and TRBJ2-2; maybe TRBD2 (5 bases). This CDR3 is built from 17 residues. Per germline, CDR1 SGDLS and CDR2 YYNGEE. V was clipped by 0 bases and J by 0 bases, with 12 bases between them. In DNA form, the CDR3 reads TGTGCCAGCAGCGTAGGAGGTGGGAGCACGAACACCGGGGAGCTGTTTTTT. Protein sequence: CASSVGGGSTNTGELFF. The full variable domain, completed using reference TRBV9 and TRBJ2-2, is DSGVTQTPKHLITATGQRVTLRCSPRSGDLSVYWYQQSLDQGLQFLIQYYNGEERAKGNILERFSAQQFPDLHSELNLSSLELGDSALYFCASSVGGGSTNTGELFFGEGSRLTVL.

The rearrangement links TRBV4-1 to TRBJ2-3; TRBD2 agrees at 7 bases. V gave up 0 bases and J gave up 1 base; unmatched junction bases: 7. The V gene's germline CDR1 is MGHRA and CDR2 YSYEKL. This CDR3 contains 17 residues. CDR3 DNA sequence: TGCGCCAGCAGCCAAGATGGGGGGGACCCCGGCACAGATACGCAGTATTTT. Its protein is CASSQDGGDPGTDTQYF.

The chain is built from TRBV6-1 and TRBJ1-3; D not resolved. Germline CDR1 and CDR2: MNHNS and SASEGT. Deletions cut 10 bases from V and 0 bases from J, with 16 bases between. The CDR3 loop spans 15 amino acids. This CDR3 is CATTNPQYSGNTIYF. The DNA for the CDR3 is TGTGCCACCACCAACCCACAGTACTCTGGAAACACCATATATTTT.

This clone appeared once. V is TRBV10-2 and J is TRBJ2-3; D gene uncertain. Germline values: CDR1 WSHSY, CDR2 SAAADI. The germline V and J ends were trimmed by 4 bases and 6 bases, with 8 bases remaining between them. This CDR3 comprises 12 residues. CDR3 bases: TGCGCCAGCAGTGCCGAGGCCGATACGCAGTATTTT. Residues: CASSAEADTQYF.

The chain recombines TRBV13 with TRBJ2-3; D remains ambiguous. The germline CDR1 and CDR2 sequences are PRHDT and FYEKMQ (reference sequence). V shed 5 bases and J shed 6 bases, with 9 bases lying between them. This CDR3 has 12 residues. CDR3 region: CASSQLQDTQYF. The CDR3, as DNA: TGTGCCAGCAGCCAGTTACAGGATACGCAGTATTTT.

CDR3 in DNA: TGTGCAAGTCGCCTCCCGGGGTCCTCATCTCCGGAGGACGAGCAGTACTTC. Encoded protein: CASRLPGSSSPEDEQYF. The chain has TRBV12-2 and TRBJ2-7; whether TRBD2, the table's D call, matches the DNA was not checked. TRBV12-2 is reported as a pseudogene. The CDR3 is 17 residues long.

The CDR3 loop is CASSVAGGGREQFF. In nucleotides, the CDR3 is TGCGCCAGCAGTGTGGCGGGAGGGGGTCGTGAGCAGTTCTTC. The chain is built from TRBV10-1 and TRBJ2-1; 9 nucleotides agree with TRBD2. The CDR3 contains 14 residues. Trimming took 4 bases from V and 9 from J; bases not matched to a gene: 7. Germline lookup yields CDR1 WNHNN and CDR2 SYGVQD (reference sequence).

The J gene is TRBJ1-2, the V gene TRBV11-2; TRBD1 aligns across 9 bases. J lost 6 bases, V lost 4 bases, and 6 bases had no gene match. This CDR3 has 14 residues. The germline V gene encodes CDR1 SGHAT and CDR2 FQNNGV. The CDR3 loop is CASSSQQGAHGYTF. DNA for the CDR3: TGTGCCAGCAGCTCCCAACAGGGGGCCCATGGCTACACCTTC.